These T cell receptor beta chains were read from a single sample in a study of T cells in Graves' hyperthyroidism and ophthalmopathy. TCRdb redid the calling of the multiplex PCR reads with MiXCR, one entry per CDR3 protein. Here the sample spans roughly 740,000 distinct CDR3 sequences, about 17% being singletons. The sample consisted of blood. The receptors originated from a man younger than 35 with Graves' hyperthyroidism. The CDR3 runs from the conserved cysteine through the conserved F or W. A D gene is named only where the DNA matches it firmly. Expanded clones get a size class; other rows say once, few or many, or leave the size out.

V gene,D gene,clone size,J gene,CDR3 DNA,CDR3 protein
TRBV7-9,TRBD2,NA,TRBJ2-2,TGTGCCAGCAGTCCCCTGAGCGGGAGGGCCCCCCACCGGGGAGCTGTTGGAGAAGTTTTT,CASSPLSGRAPHRGAVGEVF
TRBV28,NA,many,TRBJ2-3,TGTGCCAGCCTAGGGGGGAGACAGGGCCCAGATACGCAGTATTTT,CASLGGRQGPDTQYF
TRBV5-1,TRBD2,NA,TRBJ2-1,TGCGCCAGCAGCCCACCGGGACTAGGGGAGATCAATGAGCAGTTCTTC,CASSPPGLGEINEQFF
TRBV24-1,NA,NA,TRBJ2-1,TGTGCCACCGGCCCTAGCGAGCAAAGACGGAATGAGCAGTTCTTC,CATGPSEQRRNEQFF
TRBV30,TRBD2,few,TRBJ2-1,TGTGCCTGGTTCCGCGGGTTTGGACTAGCGGGAGGGCGGAATGAGCAGTTCTTC,CAWFRGFGLAGGRNEQFF
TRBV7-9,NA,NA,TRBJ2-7,TGTGCCAGCAGCTCCCGTGGCCCCCCCTACGAGCAGTACTTC,CASSSRGPPYEQYF
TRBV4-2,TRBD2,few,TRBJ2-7,TGTGCCAGCAGCCAAGTGGGACTAGCGGGAGCCGAGCAGTACTTC,CASSQVGLAGAEQYF
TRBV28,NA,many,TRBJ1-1,TGTGCCAGCACCGAAGGGCTCCACACTGAAGCTTTCTTT,CASTEGLHTEAFF
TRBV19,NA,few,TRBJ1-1,TGTGCCAGTAGTATACGTCGGGGGACGAACACTGAAGCTTTCTTT,CASSIRRGTNTEAFF
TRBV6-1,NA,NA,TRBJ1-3,TGTGCCAGCAGGGCAACAGCGGAAGGAAACACCATATATTTT,CASRATAEGNTIYF
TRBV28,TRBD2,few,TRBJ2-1,TGTGCCAGCAGCGGGGGGGTCACCTACAATGAGCAGTCCTTC,CASSGGVTYNEQSF
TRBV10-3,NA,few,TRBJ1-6,TGTGCCTCACTCGCCGTAACAGGCTCCAATTCACCCCTCCACTTT,CASLAVTGSNSPLHF
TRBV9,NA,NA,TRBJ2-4,TGTGCCAGCAGCGTAGAGGGATTGGCCAAAAACATTCAGTACTTC,CASSVEGLAKNIQYF
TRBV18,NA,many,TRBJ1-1,TGTGCCAGCTCCATGACCACTGAAGCTTTCTTT,CASSMTTEAFF
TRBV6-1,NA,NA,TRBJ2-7,TGTGCCACCAGGGCCTACGAGCAGTACTTC,CATRAYEQYF
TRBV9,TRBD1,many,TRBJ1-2,TGTGCCAGCAGCGGCAGGGGGCGAGACTATGGCTACACCTTC,CASSGRGRDYGYTF
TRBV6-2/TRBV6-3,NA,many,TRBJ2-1,TGTGCCAGCAGGTCCCCCTACAATGAGCAGTTCTTC,CASRSPYNEQFF
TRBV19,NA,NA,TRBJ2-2,TGTGCCAGTAGAAAGGACTCGAACACCGGGGAGCTGTTTTTT,CASRKDSNTGELFF
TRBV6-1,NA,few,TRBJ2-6,TGTGCCAGCAGTGAAGGGGGTGGGGCCAACGTCCTGACTTTC,CASSEGGGANVLTF
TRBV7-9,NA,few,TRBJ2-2,TGTGCCAGCAGCTTTCAAGCTGGTGGCACCGGGGAGCTGTTTTTT,CASSFQAGGTGELFF
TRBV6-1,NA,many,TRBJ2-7,TGTGCCAGCAGTTTTGATCGTTCCTACGAGCAGTACTTC,CASSFDRSYEQYF
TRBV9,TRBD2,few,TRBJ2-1,TGTGCCAGCAGCGTAGGGGGACTAGCCGATGAGCAGTTCTTC,CASSVGGLADEQFF
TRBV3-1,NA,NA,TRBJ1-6,TGTGCCAGCAGCCAAGATACTACGGCTAATTCACCCCTCCACTTT,CASSQDTTANSPLHF
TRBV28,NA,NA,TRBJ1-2,TGTGCCAGCAGTTTAGTGGGGAGCCCTTACTATGGCTACACCTTC,CASSLVGSPYYGYTF
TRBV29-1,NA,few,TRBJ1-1,TGCAGCGTTCGGGACCTAGGGGTGAACACTGAAGCTTTCTTT,CSVRDLGVNTEAFF
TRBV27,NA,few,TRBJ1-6,TGTGCCAGCAGAGTATCGGGGGGGCAATCCAATAATTCACCCCTCCACTTT,CASRVSGGQSNNSPLHF
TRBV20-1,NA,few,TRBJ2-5,TGCAGTTTAACGGGTGTGTACCAAGAGACCCAGTACTTC,CSLTGVYQETQYF
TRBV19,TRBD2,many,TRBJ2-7,TGTGCCAGTAGTATAACCGCTAGCGGGAGAGTCGAGCAGTACTTC,CASSITASGRVEQYF
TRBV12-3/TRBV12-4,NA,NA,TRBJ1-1,TGTGCCGGCAGTTTAGGGACCAGGCCCGGGCGGGAAGCTTTCTTT,CAGSLGTRPGREAFF
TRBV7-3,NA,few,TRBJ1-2,TGTGCCAGCAGCTCCGCAGGCGCTCTCCCAGGGGGCTACACCTTC,CASSSAGALPGGYTF
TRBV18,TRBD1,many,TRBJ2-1,TGTGCCAGCTCATCAGCACCTGTGCGGGACAGGGGTTACAATGAGCAGTTCTTC,CASSSAPVRDRGYNEQFF
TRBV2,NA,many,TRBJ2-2,TGTGCCAGCAAGGCAGGCACGGGGGCGCGCACCGGGGAGCTGTTTTTT,CASKAGTGARTGELFF
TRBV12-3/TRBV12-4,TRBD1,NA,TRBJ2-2,TGTGCCAGCAGCGAACAGGGGGGAGGCGGGGAGCTGTTTTTT,CASSEQGGGGELFF
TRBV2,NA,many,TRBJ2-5,TGTGCCAGCAGTGAAGCTTGGGGGGGCGCGGTGACCCAGTACTTC,CASSEAWGGAVTQYF
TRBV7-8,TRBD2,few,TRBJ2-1,TGTGCCAGCAGCGGTAGAGGAGCGGGAGTGGGGGAGCAGTTCTTC,CASSGRGAGVGEQFF
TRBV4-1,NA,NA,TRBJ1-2,TGCGCCAGCAGCCAAGATCGGGAGAGCGGGATAGATGGCTACACCTTC,CASSQDRESGIDGYTF
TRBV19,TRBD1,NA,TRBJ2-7,TGTGCCAGTAGTGGGACAGGGGGCCACGAGCAGTACTTC,CASSGTGGHEQYF
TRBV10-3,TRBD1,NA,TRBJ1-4,TGTGCCATCAGTGCCCGGACAGGAAATGAAAAACTGTTTTTT,CAISARTGNEKLFF
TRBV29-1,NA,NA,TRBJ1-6,TGCAGCGTTGAAAGTAATAATTCACCCCTCCACTTT,CSVESNNSPLHF
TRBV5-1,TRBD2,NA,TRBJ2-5,TGCGCCAGCAGCTACTTAGCGGGCAACCAAGAGACCCAGTACTTC,CASSYLAGNQETQYF
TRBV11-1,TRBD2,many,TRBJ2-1,TGTGCCAGCAGCGCCTTAGCGGGAGGGCGCAATGAGCAGTTCTTC,CASSALAGGRNEQFF
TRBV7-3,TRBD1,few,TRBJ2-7,TGTGCCAGCAGCACCGGACAGGGAACCGAGCAGTACTTC,CASSTGQGTEQYF
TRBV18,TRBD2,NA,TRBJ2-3,TGTGCCAGCTCACCACCAGTCCGGCCTAGCGGGATTGAAGATACGCAGTATTTT,CASSPPVRPSGIEDTQYF